A single sample is the source of the 20 T cell receptor beta chains below, sequenced in a study of T cell responses to AZD1222 COVID-19 vaccine. Some clones are missing from TCRdb's copy, which holds only in-frame ones; the method was immunoSEQ multiplex PCR. The sample yields around 140,000 clones, approximately 91% seen once. The sample was peripheral blood, taken on day 0 of AZD1222 vaccination. These receptors were collected from an adult in good health.

V and J are TRBV9 and TRBJ1-1; D is perhaps TRBD1 (5 bases). In germline, CDR1 is SGDLS, CDR2 YYNGEE. Trimming shortened V by 4 bases and J by 1 base, and 11 bases separated the two germline ends. This CDR3 spans 14 amino acids. The CDR3 protein is CASSPQGRNTEAFF. The DNA for the CDR3 is TGTGCCAGCAGCCCCCAGGGACGGAACACTGAAGCTTTCTTT.

The J gene is TRBJ2-7, the V gene TRBV12-5; weak D call: TRBD2 (5 bases). The V and J ends lost 4 bases and 6 bases respectively, with 16 bases between them. The CDR3 runs to 14 residues. Germline CDR1 reads LGHNT; CDR2 reads FRNRAP. In DNA form, the CDR3 reads TGTGCTAGTGGTTCCGCAGGAGGCCCCCGCGAGCAGTACTTC. This encodes CASGSAGGPREQYF.

This chain uses TRBV11-3 with TRBJ1-1, with D unresolved. Trimming took 5 bases from V and 6 from J, leaving 19 bases between them. The length of the CDR3 is 15 residues. The V gene's germline CDR1 is SGHNT and CDR2 YENEEA. CDR3 loop: CASSAFPGPHSEAFF. CDR3 sequence (DNA): TGTGCCAGCAGCGCGTTTCCCGGACCACACTCTGAAGCTTTCTTT.

V gene TRBV18 combines with J gene TRBJ2-5, with 8 bases lining up with TRBD1. V was pared by 8 bases and J by 5 bases, with 10 bases of the junction left unmatched. Germline lookup yields CDR1 KGHSH and CDR2 LQKENI. This CDR3 is built from 14 residues. Here the CDR3 reads CASVKQGGSETQYF. CDR3 bases: TGTGCCAGCGTAAAACAGGGGGGTTCGGAGACCCAGTACTTC.

This clone was observed a single time. This chain uses TRBV5-1 with TRBJ1-1; maybe TRBD1 (6 bases). The CDR3 sequence is 15 residues long. The germline V gene has CDR1 SGHRS and CDR2 YFSETQ. V was shortened by 0 bases and J by 4 bases, with 13 bases between the two germline ends. CDR3 amino acids: CASSLAGQNPTEAFF. CDR3 bases: TGCGCCAGCAGCTTGGCAGGACAGAACCCCACTGAAGCTTTCTTT. The full variable domain, with the rest looked up from reference TRBV5-1 and TRBJ1-1, is KAGVTQTPRYLIKTRGQQVTLSCSPISGHRSVSWYQQTPGQGLQFLFEYFSETQRNKGNFPGRFSGRQFSNSRSEMNVSTLELGDSALYLCASSLAGQNPTEAFFGQGTRLTVV.

Of note for this clone: The identical CDR3 is also encoded by other nucleotide sequences in the sample. The J gene is TRBJ1-5, the V gene TRBV19, with D perhaps matching TRBD1 (5 bases). V was shortened by 3 bases and J by 6 bases, with 9 bases between the two germline ends. Germline V lookup: CDR1 LNHDA, CDR2 SQIVND (reference sequence). This CDR3 contains 13 residues. Here the CDR3 reads CASSISGSQPQHF. The CDR3 bases are TGTGCCAGTAGTATTTCAGGGTCTCAGCCCCAGCATTTT.

Only one count was recorded for this clone. The chain carries TRBV5-1 and TRBJ2-6; possible D gene TRBD2, 6 bases. Germline CDR1 SGHRS, CDR2 YFSETQ. This CDR3 has 19 residues. V dropped 4 bases and J dropped 0 bases, with 20 bases sitting between them. The CDR3 is CASSPLGSGGISGANVLTF. CDR3 DNA sequence: TGCGCCAGCAGCCCCCTGGGGTCCGGGGGTATCTCTGGGGCCAACGTCCTGACTTTC.

V is TRBV6-5 and J is TRBJ2-1; no firm D call. CDR1 is MNHEY and CDR2 is SVGAGI in the germline V gene. The CDR3 length is 13 residues. V was trimmed by 0 bases and J by 4 bases, leaving 4 bases between them. This CDR3 reads CASSYSGYNEQFF. The CDR3 region has the DNA TGTGCCAGCAGTTACTCCGGGTACAATGAGCAGTTCTTC.

The chain carries TRBV7-9 and TRBJ2-5; tentatively, D is TRBD1 (5 bases). Trimming took 5 bases from V and 5 from J, leaving 21 bases between them. The CDR3 length is 16 residues. The germline V gene encodes CDR1 SEHNR and CDR2 FQNEAQ (reference sequence). The CDR3 DNA follows: TGTGCCAGCAGCCCCCCCAGGGTTTATGATTCGGAGACCCAGTACTTC. Its translation: CASSPPRVYDSETQYF.

V gene TRBV29-1 combines with J gene TRBJ1-1, with a tentative D call TRBD1 (5 bases). V shed 5 bases and J shed 1 base, with 8 bases lying between them. Germline CDR1 reads SQVTM; CDR2 reads ANQGSEA. The CDR3 is made up of 12 amino acids. The CDR3 is CSVRGPNTEAFF. DNA of the CDR3: TGCAGCGTTCGGGGCCCGAACACTGAAGCTTTCTTT.

The chain has TRBV20-1 and TRBJ2-1; D unresolved. V was shortened by 5 bases and J by 7 bases, with 9 bases between the two germline ends. The CDR3 is 11 residues long. Germline CDR1 DFQATT, CDR2 SNEGSKA (reference sequence). The DNA of the CDR3 is TGCAGTGCTTACTGGGTTAATGAGCAGTTCTTC. Translated: CSAYWVNEQFF.

CDR3 residues: CASRGRQGGSGNTIYF. The CDR3 nucleotides are TGCGCCAGCAGAGGACGACAGGGTGGATCTGGAAACACCATATATTTT. The rearrangement uses TRBV10-2 and TRBJ1-3; TRBD1 agrees at 7 bases. The V gene's germline CDR1 is WSHSY and CDR2 SAAADI. Trimming took 6 bases from V and 1 from J; bases not matched to a gene: 9. The CDR3 sequence is 16 residues long.

The V call is TRBV5-4, the J call TRBJ2-6; D might be TRBD1 (6 bases). V was trimmed by 0 bases and J by 0 bases, leaving 10 bases between them. CDR3 length equals 17 residues. CDR1 and CDR2 (germline): SGHNT, YYREEE (reference sequence). The CDR3 is CASSLAQGSSGANVLTF. The CDR3 nucleotides are TGTGCCAGCAGCTTGGCACAGGGCAGCTCTGGGGCCAACGTCCTGACTTTC.

The genes are TRBV2 and TRBJ2-1, with D possibly being TRBD1 (8 bases). V was trimmed by 9 bases and J by 9 bases, leaving 15 bases between them. Germline lookup yields CDR1 SNHLY and CDR2 FYNNEI. The CDR3 is 12 residues long. The CDR3 bases are TGTGCCAGTGGGGGGGGGACAGGTGAGCAGTTCTTC. Encoded protein: CASGGGTGEQFF.

A single count supports this clone. CDR3 bases: TGTGCCAGCAGTGAAGTGGTAGGGGGCGGCTACACCTTC. Translated: CASSEVVGGGYTF. The gene calls are TRBV2 and TRBJ1-2, with 7 bases identical to TRBD1. Germline CDR1 is SNHLY and CDR2 is FYNNEI. J was trimmed by 8 bases and V by 1 base; bases with no gene match: 4. This CDR3 is 13 amino acids long.

The rearrangement links TRBV6-5 to TRBJ1-2; D gene ambiguous. Germline V gives CDR1 MNHEY, CDR2 SVGAGI. The V and J ends lost 7 bases and 6 bases respectively, with 21 bases between them. The CDR3 is 15 residues long. The CDR3 DNA sequence: TGTGCCAGCACCCAACTTTCGGACTTGTCACATGGCTACACCTTC. This encodes CASTQLSDLSHGYTF.

This chain uses TRBV6-1 with TRBJ1-2; the D is unclear. CDR1 is MNHNS, CDR2 SASEGT, per germline. This CDR3 region has 14 residues. V was clipped by 0 bases and J by 0 bases, with 5 bases between them. The CDR3 loop is CASSEATANYGYTF. DNA for the CDR3: TGTGCCAGCAGTGAAGCGACGGCTAACTATGGCTACACCTTC.

The gene calls are TRBV30 and TRBJ1-6; no reliable D call. This CDR3 has 12 amino acids. The V and J ends lost 0 bases and 9 bases respectively, with 6 bases between them. Germline V gene sequence: CDR1 GTSNPN, CDR2 SVGIG (reference sequence). The CDR3 bases are TGTGCCTGGAGTGTGCTGGGTTCACCCCTCCACTTT. It encodes CAWSVLGSPLHF.

The gene calls are TRBV5-1 and TRBJ1-2, with 10 bases fitting TRBD1. The junction had 10 bases not matched to a gene; V was cut back by 4 bases and J by 4 bases. The CDR3 extends over 16 amino acids. Germline V lookup: CDR1 SGHRS, CDR2 YFSETQ. The CDR3 region is CASSASTGGSGYGYTF. The CDR3 nucleotides read TGCGCCAGCAGCGCATCGACAGGGGGCTCGGGCTATGGCTACACCTTC.

This rearrangement joins TRBV30 to TRBJ2-5; D unclear. This CDR3 has 11 amino acids. Trimming removed 1 base at V and 5 bases at J, with 5 bases between. Per germline, CDR1 GTSNPN and CDR2 SVGIG (reference sequence). CDR3 sequence: CAWSGRETQYF. CDR3 DNA: TGTGCCTGGAGTGGTAGGGAGACCCAGTACTTC.